This entry describes one T cell receptor (beta chain). Method: immunoSEQ multiplex PCR; TCRdb's copy keeps in-frame clones and lacks some. The sample contains approximately 53,000 clones, more than 80% of which appear only once. CDR3 length: 15 residues. V was clipped by 6 bases and J by 2 bases; unmatched bases: 3. Germline-derived CDR1 and CDR2 are LGHDT and YNNKEL (reference sequence). The data derive from a study of blood T cell repertoires in COVID-19. Sequencing was carried out using peripheral blood. The TCR sequence derives from a human donor in a cohort sampled during active COVID-19. The J gene is TRBJ2-2, the V gene TRBV3-1 (or the pseudogene TRBV3-2), with 10 bases that match TRBD1. The CDR3 DNA reads as TGTGCCAGCAGAGACAGGGGGCGAAACACCGGGGAGCTGTTTTTT. Amino acid sequence: CASRDRGRNTGELFF.